This TCR beta chain was sequenced in a study of cytomegalovirus exposure and HLA in healthy donors. 13 Jbeta primers and 60 Vbeta primers were used for the PCR. Assay: immunoSEQ multiplex PCR; the TCRdb copy retains only in-frame clones and omits some. This table holds roughly 200,000 clones, roughly 80% found once. V gave up 3 bases and J gave up 2 bases, with 16 bases separating them. The V gene's germline CDR1 is LNHNV and CDR2 YYDKDF (reference sequence). The CDR3 length is 16 residues. The rearrangement uses TRBV15 and TRBJ1-1, with D possibly TRBD1 on 5 matching bases. This receptor was obtained from a female donor in good health and CMV-seronegative. The source material was PBMCs. The chain's CDR3 is CATSRGGSGRNTEAFF. The CDR3 DNA reads TGTGCCACCAGCAGGGGGGGATCAGGTCGCAACACTGAAGCTTTCTTT.